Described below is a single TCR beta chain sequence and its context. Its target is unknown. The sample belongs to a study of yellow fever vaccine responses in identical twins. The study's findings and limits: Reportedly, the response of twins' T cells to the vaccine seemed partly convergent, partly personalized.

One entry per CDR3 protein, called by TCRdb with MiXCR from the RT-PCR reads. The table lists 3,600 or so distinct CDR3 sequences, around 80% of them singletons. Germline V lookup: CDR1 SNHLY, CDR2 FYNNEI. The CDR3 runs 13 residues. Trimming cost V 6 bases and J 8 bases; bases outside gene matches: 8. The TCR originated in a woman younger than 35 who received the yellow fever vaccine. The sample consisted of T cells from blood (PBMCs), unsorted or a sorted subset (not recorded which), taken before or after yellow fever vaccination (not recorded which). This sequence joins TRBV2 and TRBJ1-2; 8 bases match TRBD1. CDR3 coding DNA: TGTGCCAGCAGAGAAATTCAGGGGGCAGGCTACACCTTC. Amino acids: CASREIQGAGYTF.